This T cell receptor (beta chain) was sequenced for a study of T cells in Graves' hyperthyroidism and ophthalmopathy. This CDR3 contains 14 residues. CDR1 and CDR2 (germline): MRHNA, SNTAGT. RNA transcripts served as the template for amplifying TCR beta CDR3 regions. TCR CDR3 underwent first-round RT-PCR with the HTBI primer set. Each CDR3 protein is one row after TCRdb ran MiXCR on the multiplex PCR reads. This table holds about 530,000 distinct CDR3 sequences, about a sixth found once. Ophthalmopathy patients had Clinical Activity Score at least 3, NOSPECS grade at least 4, duration under 3 months. The PBMCs studied were ones that came from 10 ml fresh peripheral blood. Only a few counts were recorded for this clonotype. This may arise from a read error, as a much more abundant clone is one base away.

The source material was blood. V usage is TRBV6-4 and J usage is TRBJ2-3, with 10 bases aligning to TRBD2. The origin of this receptor is a woman aged 18-29 years with Graves' ophthalmopathy. The chain's CDR3 is CASSASGSTNTQYF. Written as DNA, the CDR3 is TGTGCCAGCAGTGCTAGCGGGAGCACAAATACGCAGTATTTT.